Sequencing of this T cell receptor (beta chain) was carried out in a study of vaccination effects on CD4 cells after COVID-19. Generated by immunoSEQ multiplex PCR, the TCRdb table keeps only in-frame clones and is missing some. Here the sample spans over 30,000 clones, roughly 82% being singletons. ViraFEST expansion of antigen-specific CD4+ T cells with viral peptide pools preceded sequencing. Having been cultured for around ten days, the cells underwent CD4+ T cell isolation. Either the mRNA-1273 or the BNT162b2 vaccine was given to participants as two doses. The CDR3 spans 14 residues. V was cut by 7 bases and J by 9 bases, with 22 bases left in between. From germline, CDR1 is MNHEY and CDR2 SVGAGI. On this clone: Its antigen is undetermined.

This clonotype was sampled from a human donor who received a COVID-19 vaccine. Some clones in this sample may be carry-over from other donors' samples. Sequenced here: CD4+ T cells from PBMCs cultured with HCoV-NL63 spike peptides, sampled after COVID-19 vaccination. The chain has TRBV6-5 and TRBJ2-7; D possibly corresponds to TRBD2 (6 bases). DNA of the CDR3: TGTGCCAGCACTCCCGGCAGAGGACTACGGGGGCAGTACGTC. Residues: CASTPGRGLRGQYV.